This TCR beta chain was obtained from a study of STAT5B mutations in CD4+ large granular lymphocyte leukemia. Some clones are missing from TCRdb's copy, which holds only in-frame ones; the method was immunoSEQ multiplex PCR. The repertoire holds more than 30,000 clones, with roughly 65% as singletons. The length of the CDR3 is 14 residues. Looked up from germline, CDR1 is MGHRA and CDR2 is YSYEKL. V shed 6 bases and J shed 6 bases, with 14 bases lying between them. The J gene is TRBJ2-2, the V gene TRBV4-1; maybe TRBD1 (5 bases). The specimen was CD4+ T cells from blood buffy coats. The receptor comes from a human donor in good health. The CDR3 protein is CASRQLGVPGELFF. CDR3 bases: TGCGCCAGCAGGCAGTTAGGGGTTCCCGGGGAGCTGTTTTTT.